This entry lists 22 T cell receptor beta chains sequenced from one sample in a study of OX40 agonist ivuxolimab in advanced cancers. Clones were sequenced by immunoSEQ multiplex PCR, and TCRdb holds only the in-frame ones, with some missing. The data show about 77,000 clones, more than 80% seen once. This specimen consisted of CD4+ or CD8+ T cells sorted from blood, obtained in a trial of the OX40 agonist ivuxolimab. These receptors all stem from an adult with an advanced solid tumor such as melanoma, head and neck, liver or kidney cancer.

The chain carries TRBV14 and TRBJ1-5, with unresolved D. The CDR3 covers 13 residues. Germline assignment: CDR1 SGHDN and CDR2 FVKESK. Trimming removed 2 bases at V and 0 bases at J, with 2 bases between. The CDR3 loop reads CASSQSSNQPQHF. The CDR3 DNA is TGTGCCAGCAGCCAAAGTAGCAATCAGCCCCAGCATTTT.

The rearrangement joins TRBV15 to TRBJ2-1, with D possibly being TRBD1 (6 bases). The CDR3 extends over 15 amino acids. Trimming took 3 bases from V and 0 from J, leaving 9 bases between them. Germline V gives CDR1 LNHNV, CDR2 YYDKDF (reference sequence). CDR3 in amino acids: CATSRDSSSYNEQFF. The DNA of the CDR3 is TGTGCCACCAGCAGGGACAGTAGCTCCTACAATGAGCAGTTCTTC.

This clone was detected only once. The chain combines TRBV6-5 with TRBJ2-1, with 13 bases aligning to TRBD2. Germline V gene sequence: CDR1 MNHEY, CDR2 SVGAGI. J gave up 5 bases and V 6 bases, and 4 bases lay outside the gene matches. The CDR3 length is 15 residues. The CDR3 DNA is TGTGCCAGCAGCCGCGGACTAGCGGGAGACAATGAGCAGTTCTTC. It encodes CASSRGLAGDNEQFF.

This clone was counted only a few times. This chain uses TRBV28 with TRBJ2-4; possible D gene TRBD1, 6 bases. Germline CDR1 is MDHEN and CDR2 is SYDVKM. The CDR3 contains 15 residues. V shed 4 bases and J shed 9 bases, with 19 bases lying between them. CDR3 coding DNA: TGTGCCAGCAGTTATGGGGGACAAAGGGCAGGCATTCAGTACTTC. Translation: CASSYGGQRAGIQYF.

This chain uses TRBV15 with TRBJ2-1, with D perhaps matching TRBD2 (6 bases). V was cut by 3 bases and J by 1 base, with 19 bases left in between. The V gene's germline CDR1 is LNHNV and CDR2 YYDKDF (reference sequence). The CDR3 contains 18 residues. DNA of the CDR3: TGTGCCACCAGCAGCAGTCCGGTGTCGGGAGTTTCCTACAATGAGCAGTTCTTC. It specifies CATSSSPVSGVSYNEQFF.

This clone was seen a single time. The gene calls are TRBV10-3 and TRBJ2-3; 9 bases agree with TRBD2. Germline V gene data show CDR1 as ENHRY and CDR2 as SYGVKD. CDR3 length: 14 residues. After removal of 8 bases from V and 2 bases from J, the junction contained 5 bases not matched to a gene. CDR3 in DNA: TGTGCCATCGGGGCTAGCGGGAACACAGATACGCAGTATTTT. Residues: CAIGASGNTDTQYF.

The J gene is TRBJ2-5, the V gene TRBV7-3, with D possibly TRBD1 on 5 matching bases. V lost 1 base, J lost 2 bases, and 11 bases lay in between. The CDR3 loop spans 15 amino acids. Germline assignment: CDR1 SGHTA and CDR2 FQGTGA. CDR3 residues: CASSLMQGIQETQYF. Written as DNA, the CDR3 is TGTGCCAGCAGCTTAATGCAGGGAATACAAGAGACCCAGTACTTC.

The CDR3 coding sequence is TGTGCCAGTAGGCCGGGACCCAAGGCGACCGGGGAGCTGTTTTTT. Amino acids: CASRPGPKATGELFF. The V gene is TRBV19, the J gene TRBJ2-2; tentatively, D is TRBD1 or TRBD2 (5 bases each). Germline V gene lookup returns CDR1 LNHDA and CDR2 SQIVND (reference sequence). The CDR3 totals 15 residues. Between the trimmed V and J ends, which lost 6 bases and 5 bases, there was a span of 16 bases.

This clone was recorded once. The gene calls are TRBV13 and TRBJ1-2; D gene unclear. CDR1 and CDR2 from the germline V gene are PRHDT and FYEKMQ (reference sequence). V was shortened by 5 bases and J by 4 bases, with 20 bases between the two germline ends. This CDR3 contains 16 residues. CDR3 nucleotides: TGTGCCAGCAGCCCCCAAAGACAATTCCCCTCCTATGGCTACACCTTC. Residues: CASSPQRQFPSYGYTF.

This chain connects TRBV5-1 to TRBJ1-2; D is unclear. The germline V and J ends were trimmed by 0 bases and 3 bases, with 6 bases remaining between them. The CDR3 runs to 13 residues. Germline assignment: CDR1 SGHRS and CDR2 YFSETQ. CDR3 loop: CASSLAGYYGYTF. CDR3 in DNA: TGCGCCAGCAGCTTGGCTGGCTACTATGGCTACACCTTC.

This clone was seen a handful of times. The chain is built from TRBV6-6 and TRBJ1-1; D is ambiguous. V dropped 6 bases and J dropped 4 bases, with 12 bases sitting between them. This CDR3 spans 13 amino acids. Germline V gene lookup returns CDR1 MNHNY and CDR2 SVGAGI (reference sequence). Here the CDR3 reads CASSSRDGTEAFF. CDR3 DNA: TGTGCCAGCAGCAGTCGCGACGGCACTGAAGCTTTCTTT.

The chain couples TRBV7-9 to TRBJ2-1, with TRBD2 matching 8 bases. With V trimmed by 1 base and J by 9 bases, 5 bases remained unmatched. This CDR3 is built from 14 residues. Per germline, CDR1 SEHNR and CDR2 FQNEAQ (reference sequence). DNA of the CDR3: TGTGCCAGCAGCTTAGAGGGCGGGAGGTTTGAGCAGTTCTTC. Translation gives CASSLEGGRFEQFF.

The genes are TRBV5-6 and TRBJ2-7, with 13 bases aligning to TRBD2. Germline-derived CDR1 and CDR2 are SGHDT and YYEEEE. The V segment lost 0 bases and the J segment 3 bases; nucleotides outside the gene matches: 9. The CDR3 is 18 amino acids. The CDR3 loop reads CASSLDLRTSGSVYEQYF. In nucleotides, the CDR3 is TGTGCCAGCAGCTTGGATCTTAGGACTAGCGGGAGTGTCTACGAGCAGTACTTC. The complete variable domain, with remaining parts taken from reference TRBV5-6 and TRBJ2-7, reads DAGVTQSPTHLIKTRGQQVTLRCSPKSGHDTVSWYQQALGQGPQFIFQYYEEEERQRGNFPDRFSGHQFPNYSSELNVNALLLGDSALYLCASSLDLRTSGSVYEQYFGPGTRLTVT.

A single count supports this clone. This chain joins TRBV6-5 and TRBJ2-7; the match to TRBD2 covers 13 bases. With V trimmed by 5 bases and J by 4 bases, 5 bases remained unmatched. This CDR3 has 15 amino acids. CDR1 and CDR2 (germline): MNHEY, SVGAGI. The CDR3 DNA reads TGTGCCAGCAGTCGGCGGACTAGCGGGAGTTACGAGCAGTACTTC. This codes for CASSRRTSGSYEQYF.

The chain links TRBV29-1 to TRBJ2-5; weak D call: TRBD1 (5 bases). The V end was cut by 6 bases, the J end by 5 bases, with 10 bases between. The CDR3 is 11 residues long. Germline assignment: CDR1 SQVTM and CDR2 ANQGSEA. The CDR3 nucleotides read TGCAGCGTGCAGACAGCTGAGACCCAGTACTTC. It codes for CSVQTAETQYF. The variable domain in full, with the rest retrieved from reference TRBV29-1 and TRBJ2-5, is SAVISQKPSRDICQRGTSLTIQCQVDSQVTMMFWYRQQPGQSLTLIATANQGSEATYESGFVIDKFPISRPNLTFSTLTVSNMSPEDSSIYLCSVQTAETQYFGPGTRLLVL.

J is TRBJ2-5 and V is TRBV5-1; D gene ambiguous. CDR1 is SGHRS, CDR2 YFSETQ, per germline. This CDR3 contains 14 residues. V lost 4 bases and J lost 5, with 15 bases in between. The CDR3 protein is CASSPFPSRETQYF. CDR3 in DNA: TGCGCCAGCAGCCCCTTTCCTTCGAGGGAGACCCAGTACTTC.

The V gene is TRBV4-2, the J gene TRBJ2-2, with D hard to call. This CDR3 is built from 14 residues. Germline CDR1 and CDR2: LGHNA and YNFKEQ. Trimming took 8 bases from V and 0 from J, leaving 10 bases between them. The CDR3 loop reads CASRRVTNTGELFF. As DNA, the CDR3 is TGTGCCAGCCGCCGGGTAACGAACACCGGGGAGCTGTTTTTT.

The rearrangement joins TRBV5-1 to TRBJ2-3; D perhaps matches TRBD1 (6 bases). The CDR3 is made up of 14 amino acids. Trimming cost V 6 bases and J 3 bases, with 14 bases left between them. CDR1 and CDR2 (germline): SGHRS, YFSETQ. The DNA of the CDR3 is TGCGCCAGCAAACCGGAAGGGGGTACAGATACGCAGTATTTT. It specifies CASKPEGGTDTQYF.

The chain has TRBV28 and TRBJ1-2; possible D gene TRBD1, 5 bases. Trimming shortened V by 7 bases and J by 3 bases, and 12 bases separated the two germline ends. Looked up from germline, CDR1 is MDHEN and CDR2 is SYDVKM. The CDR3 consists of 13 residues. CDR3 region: CASTEGVHYGYTF. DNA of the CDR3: TGTGCCAGCACTGAAGGGGTTCACTATGGCTACACCTTC.

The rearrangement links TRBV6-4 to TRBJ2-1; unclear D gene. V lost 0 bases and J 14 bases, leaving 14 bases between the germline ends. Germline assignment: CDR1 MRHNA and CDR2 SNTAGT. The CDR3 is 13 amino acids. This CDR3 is CASSDSRRAEKFF. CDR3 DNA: TGTGCCAGCAGTGACTCGAGGCGCGCGGAGAAGTTCTTC.

CDR3 loop: CASSDRGLGTYNEQFF. CDR3 sequence (DNA): TGTGCCAGCAGCGATCGAGGCCTCGGTACCTACAATGAGCAGTTCTTC. The V gene is TRBV9, the J gene TRBJ2-1; D is undetermined. Germline V gene sequence: CDR1 SGDLS, CDR2 YYNGEE. CDR3 length: 16 residues. V was clipped by 3 bases and J by 2 bases, with 15 bases between them.

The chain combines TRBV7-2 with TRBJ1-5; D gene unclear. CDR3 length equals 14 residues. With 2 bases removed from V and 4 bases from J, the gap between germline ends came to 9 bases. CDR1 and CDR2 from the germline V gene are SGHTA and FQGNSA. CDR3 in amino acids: CASSLIQANQPQHF. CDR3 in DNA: TGTGCCAGCAGCTTAATTCAGGCTAATCAGCCCCAGCATTTT.